The 18 T cell receptor beta chains in this list originate from one sample, sequenced in a study of blood T cell repertoires in COVID-19. Some clones are missing from TCRdb's copy, which holds only in-frame ones; the method was immunoSEQ multiplex PCR. The repertoire consists of a few hundred thousand clones, with approximately 86% occurring once and the leading ten covering more than 6.5%. Sequencing was done on a sample of peripheral blood. Receptor source: a woman between 65 and 79 years old with active or convalescent COVID-19.

CDR3 loop: CASSTKTGGGSPLHF. In nucleotides, the CDR3 is TGTGCCAGCAGTACTAAGACAGGGGGAGGTTCACCCCTCCACTTT. The V and J genes are TRBV6-5 and TRBJ1-6, with 9 bases lining up with TRBD1. CDR1 and CDR2 from the germline V gene are MNHEY and SVGAGI. V dropped 5 bases and J dropped 9; count of bases not matched to a gene: 8. This CDR3 has 15 residues.

The chain is built from TRBV2 and TRBJ1-2; TRBD1 is a possible D gene (6 bases). Per germline, CDR1 SNHLY and CDR2 FYNNEI. The length of the CDR3 is 14 residues. V dropped 5 bases and J dropped 0 bases, with 10 bases sitting between them. The CDR3 DNA reads as TGTGCCAGCAGTCCTCGGACAGCTAACTATGGCTACACCTTC. Protein: CASSPRTANYGYTF.

This clone was seen just once. This chain links TRBV7-6 with TRBJ1-1, with D tentatively TRBD1 (5 bases). CDR3 size: 15 residues. Per germline, CDR1 SGHVS and CDR2 FNYEAQ. The V and J ends lost 6 bases and 2 bases respectively, with 16 bases between them. CDR3 region: CASSSDPQANTEAFF. CDR3 in DNA: TGTGCCAGCAGTTCCGACCCACAGGCTAACACTGAAGCTTTCTTT.

The chain has TRBV7-2 and TRBJ1-6, with 8 bases identical to TRBD1. J gave up 5 bases and V 3 bases, and 3 bases lay outside the gene matches. The germline CDR1 and CDR2 sequences are SGHTA and FQGNSA. The CDR3 extends over 15 amino acids. CDR3 protein: CASSFRTGHNSPLHF. The CDR3 region has the DNA TGTGCCAGCAGCTTCCGGACAGGGCATAATTCACCCCTCCACTTT. Looking up the rest from reference TRBV7-2 and TRBJ1-6 gives the full variable domain: GAGVSQSPSNKVTEKGKDVELRCDPISGHTALYWYRQSLGQGLEFLIYFQGNSAPDKSGLPSDRFSAERTGGSVSTLTIQRTQQEDSAVYLCASSFRTGHNSPLHFGNGTRLTVT.

The chain recombines TRBV4-2 with TRBJ1-2; TRBD1 is a possible D gene (6 bases). CDR1 and CDR2 (germline): LGHNA, YNFKEQ. The CDR3 has 15 amino acids. Trimming took 4 bases from V and 0 from J, leaving 12 bases between them. CDR3 loop: CASSPDRNANYGYTF. CDR3 nucleotide sequence: TGTGCCAGCAGCCCCGACAGGAACGCTAACTATGGCTACACCTTC.

The rearrangement links TRBV29-1 to TRBJ1-2; 7 bases match TRBD1. The CDR3 extends over 12 amino acids. The V and J ends lost 4 bases and 4 bases, in that order; junction bases with no gene match: 3. Germline lookup yields CDR1 SQVTM and CDR2 ANQGSEA. The CDR3 DNA reads as TGCAGCGTTGGGACAGGCCGCTATGGCTACACCTTC. This codes for CSVGTGRYGYTF.

The chain is built from TRBV2 and TRBJ2-2; D is possibly TRBD1 (6 bases). V was trimmed by 5 bases and J by 6 bases, leaving 16 bases between them. This CDR3 contains 15 residues. In germline, CDR1 is SNHLY, CDR2 FYNNEI. The CDR3 sequence: CASSKEAGDSGELFF. The CDR3 DNA sequence: TGTGCCAGCAGTAAGGAGGCAGGGGATTCCGGGGAGCTGTTTTTT.

The V and J genes are TRBV5-5 and TRBJ1-2, with 8 nucleotides matching TRBD1. The CDR3 extends over 17 amino acids. CDR1 is SGHKS and CDR2 is YYEKEE in the germline V gene (reference sequence). V lost 6 bases, J lost 6 bases, and 19 bases stayed unmatched. CDR3 DNA: TGTGCCAGCATCCCCTTGGGGCAGGGGGCAAGGGGAAATGGCTACACCTTC. Amino acid sequence: CASIPLGQGARGNGYTF. Filled out from reference TRBV5-5 and TRBJ1-2, the complete variable domain reads DAGVTQSPTHLIKTRGQQVTLRCSPISGHKSVSWYQQVLGQGPQFIFQYYEKEERGRGNFPDRFSARQFPNYSSELNVNALLLGDSALYLCASIPLGQGARGNGYTFGSGTRLTVV.

The chain links TRBV7-2 to TRBJ2-1; 9 bases are shared with TRBD1. This CDR3 spans 13 amino acids. Germline V gene lookup returns CDR1 SGHTA and CDR2 FQGNSA. The J segment lost 5 bases and the V segment lost 10 bases, leaving 6 bases of the junction unmatched. The CDR3 is CAIGGTGNNEQFF. DNA for the CDR3: TGTGCCATTGGAGGGACAGGGAACAATGAGCAGTTCTTC.

The V and J genes are TRBV24-1 and TRBJ2-7; D not certain. Germline CDR1 reads KGHDR; CDR2 reads SFDVKD. The CDR3 length is 13 residues. V lost 9 bases to trimming and J lost 2 bases, with 13 bases between them. CDR3 sequence: CATFPGCTYEQYF. In DNA, the CDR3 is TGTGCCACCTTCCCAGGATGTACCTACGAGCAGTACTTC.

The rearrangement uses TRBV6-1 and TRBJ2-7; TRBD2 is a possible D gene (7 bases). Germline values: CDR1 MNHNS, CDR2 SASEGT. Trimming stripped 1 base from V and 4 bases from J, with 17 bases between. This CDR3 region has 16 residues. CDR3 loop: CASSEVGRGFVYEQYF. In DNA form, the CDR3 reads TGTGCCAGCAGTGAAGTGGGGAGGGGGTTCGTATACGAGCAGTACTTC.

This rearrangement joins TRBV6-5 to TRBJ1-1, with a weak D call TRBD1 (6 bases). Per germline, CDR1 MNHEY and CDR2 SVGAGI. The CDR3 extends over 13 amino acids. V was pared by 6 bases and J by 6 bases, with 14 bases between. Here the CDR3 reads CASSIQRGSEAFF. In DNA, the CDR3 is TGTGCCAGCAGCATCCAGAGGGGGTCTGAAGCTTTCTTT.

The gene calls are TRBV5-8 and TRBJ1-2, with D perhaps TRBD1 (6 bases). The germline gives CDR1 SGHTS, CDR2 YDEGEE. Trimming shortened V by 2 bases and J by 4 bases, and 9 bases separated the two germline ends. CDR3 length: 13 residues. The CDR3 sequence: CASSFQGSYGYTF. CDR3 nucleotides: TGTGCCAGCAGCTTCCAGGGGTCCTATGGCTACACCTTC.

The J gene is TRBJ2-3, the V gene TRBV5-1; D unresolved. V lost 5 bases and J lost 0, with 7 bases in between. From germline, CDR1 is SGHRS and CDR2 YFSETQ. This CDR3 region has 13 residues. The CDR3 sequence: CASRWASTDTQYF. Here the CDR3 DNA reads TGCGCCAGCAGATGGGCTAGCACAGATACGCAGTATTTT.

In this sample, this clone turned up once. J is TRBJ1-2 and V is TRBV5-6; D is unresolved. The germline V gene encodes CDR1 SGHDT and CDR2 YYEEEE. V was trimmed by 1 base and J by 7 bases, leaving 8 bases between them. This CDR3 is built from 12 residues. The CDR3 DNA reads TGTGCCAGCAGCTTGCAAAACGGTGGCTACACCTTC. Translation gives CASSLQNGGYTF.

The chain uses TRBV10-1 and TRBJ2-1; TRBD1 aligns across 8 bases. The CDR3 length is 14 residues. The V segment lost 2 bases and the J segment 6 bases; nucleotides outside the gene matches: 3. Germline V lookup: CDR1 WNHNN, CDR2 SYGVQD (reference sequence). The CDR3 DNA sequence: TGCGCCAGCAGTGAGGGACAGGGCCGCAATGAGCAGTTCTTC. Residues: CASSEGQGRNEQFF.

The chain links TRBV15 to TRBJ2-5, with a possible D match to TRBD2 (7 bases). CDR1 LNHNV and CDR2 YYDKDF come from the germline V gene (reference sequence). This CDR3 comprises 15 residues. Between the trimmed V and J ends, which lost 3 bases and 5 bases, there was a span of 16 bases. The CDR3, as DNA: TGTGCCACCAGCAGGCCTGGAGGGGGAGGGGAGACCCAGTACTTC. This encodes CATSRPGGGGETQYF.

V is TRBV6-6 and J is TRBJ1-3, with a possible D match to TRBD1 (6 bases). Germline-derived CDR1 and CDR2 are MNHNY and SVGAGI (reference sequence). The length of the CDR3 is 16 residues. The V end lost 0 bases, the J end lost 2 bases, and 11 bases lay between the germline ends. The CDR3 region is CASSYSQGRTGNTIYF. The CDR3 region has the DNA TGTGCCAGCAGTTACTCACAGGGACGCACTGGAAACACCATATATTTT.